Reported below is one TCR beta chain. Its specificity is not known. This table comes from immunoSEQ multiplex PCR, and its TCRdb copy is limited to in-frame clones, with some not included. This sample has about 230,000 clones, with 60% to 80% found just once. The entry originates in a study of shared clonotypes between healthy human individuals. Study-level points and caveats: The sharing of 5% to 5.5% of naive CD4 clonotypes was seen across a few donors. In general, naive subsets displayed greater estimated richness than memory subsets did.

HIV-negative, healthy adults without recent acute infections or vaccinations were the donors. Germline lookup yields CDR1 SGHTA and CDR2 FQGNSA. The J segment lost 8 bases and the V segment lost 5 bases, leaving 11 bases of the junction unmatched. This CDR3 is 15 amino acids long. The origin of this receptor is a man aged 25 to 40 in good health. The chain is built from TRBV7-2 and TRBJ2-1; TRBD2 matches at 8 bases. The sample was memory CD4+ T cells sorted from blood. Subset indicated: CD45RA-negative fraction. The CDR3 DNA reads TGTGCCAGCAGCCCTCAGCGGGAGTTGACATATGAGCAGTTCTTC. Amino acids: CASSPQRELTYEQFF.